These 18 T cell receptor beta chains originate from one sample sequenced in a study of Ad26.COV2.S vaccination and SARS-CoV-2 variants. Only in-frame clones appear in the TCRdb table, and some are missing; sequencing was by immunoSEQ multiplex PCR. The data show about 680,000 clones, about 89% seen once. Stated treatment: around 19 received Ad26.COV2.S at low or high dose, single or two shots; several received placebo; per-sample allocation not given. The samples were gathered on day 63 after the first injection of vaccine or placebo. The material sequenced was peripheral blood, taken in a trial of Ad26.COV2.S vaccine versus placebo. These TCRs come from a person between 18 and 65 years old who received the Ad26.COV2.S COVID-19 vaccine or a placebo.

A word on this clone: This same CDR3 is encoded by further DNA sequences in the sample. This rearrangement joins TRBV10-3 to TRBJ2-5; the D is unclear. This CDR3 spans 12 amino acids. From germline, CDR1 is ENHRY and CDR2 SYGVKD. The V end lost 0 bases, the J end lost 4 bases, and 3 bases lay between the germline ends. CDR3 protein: CAISESRETQYF. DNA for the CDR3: TGTGCCATCAGTGAGTCGCGAGAGACCCAGTACTTC.

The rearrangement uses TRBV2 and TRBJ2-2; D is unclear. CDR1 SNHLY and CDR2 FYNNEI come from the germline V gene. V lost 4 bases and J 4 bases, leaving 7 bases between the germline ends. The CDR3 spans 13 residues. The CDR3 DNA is TGTGCCAGCAGTGCGTTTGGCACCGGGGAGCTGTTTTTT. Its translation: CASSAFGTGELFF.

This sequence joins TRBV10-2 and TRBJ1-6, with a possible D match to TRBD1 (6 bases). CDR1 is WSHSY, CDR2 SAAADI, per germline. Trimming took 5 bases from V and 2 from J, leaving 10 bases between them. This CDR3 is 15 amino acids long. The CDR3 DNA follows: TGCGCCAGCAGTTGGGGGGGGCCCTATAATTCACCCCTCCACTTT. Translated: CASSWGGPYNSPLHF.

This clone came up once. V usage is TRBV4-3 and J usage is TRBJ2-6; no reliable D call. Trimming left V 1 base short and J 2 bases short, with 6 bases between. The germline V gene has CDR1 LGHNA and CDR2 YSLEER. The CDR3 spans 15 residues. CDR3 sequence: CASSQGTAGANVLTF. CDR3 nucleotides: TGCGCCAGCAGCCAAGGGACGGCTGGGGCCAACGTCCTGACTTTC.

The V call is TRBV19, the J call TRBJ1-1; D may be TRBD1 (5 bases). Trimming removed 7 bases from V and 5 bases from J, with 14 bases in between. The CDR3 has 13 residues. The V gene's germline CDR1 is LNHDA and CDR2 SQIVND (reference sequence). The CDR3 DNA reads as TGTGCCAGTAAAACCTCGGAGGGGACTGAAGCTTTCTTT. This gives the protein CASKTSEGTEAFF.

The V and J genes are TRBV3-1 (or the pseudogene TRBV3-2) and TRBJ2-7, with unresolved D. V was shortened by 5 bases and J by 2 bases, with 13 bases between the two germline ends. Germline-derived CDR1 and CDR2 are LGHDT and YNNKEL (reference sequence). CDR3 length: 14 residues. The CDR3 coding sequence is TGTGCCAGCAGCTCATGGGAAATACCCTACGAGCAGTACTTC. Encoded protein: CASSSWEIPYEQYF.

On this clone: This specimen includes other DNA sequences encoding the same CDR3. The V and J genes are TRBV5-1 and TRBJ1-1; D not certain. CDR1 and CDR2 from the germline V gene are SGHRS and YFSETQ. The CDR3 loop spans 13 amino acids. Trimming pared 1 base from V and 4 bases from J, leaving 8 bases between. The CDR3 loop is CASSLLGGTEAFF. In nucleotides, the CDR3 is TGCGCCAGCAGCTTGCTGGGCGGCACTGAAGCTTTCTTT.

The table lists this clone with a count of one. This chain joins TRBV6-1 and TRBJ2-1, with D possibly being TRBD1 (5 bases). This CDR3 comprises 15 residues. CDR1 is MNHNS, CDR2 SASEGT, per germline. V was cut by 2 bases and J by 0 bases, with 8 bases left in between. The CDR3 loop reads CASSELGASYNEQFF. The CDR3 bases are TGTGCCAGCAGTGAACTTGGGGCCTCCTACAATGAGCAGTTCTTC.

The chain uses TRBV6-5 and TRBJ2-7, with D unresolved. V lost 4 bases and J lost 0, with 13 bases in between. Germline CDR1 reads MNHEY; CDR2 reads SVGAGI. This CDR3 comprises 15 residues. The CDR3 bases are TGTGCCAGCAGTTTCCGACGCTTAAGCTCCTACGAGCAGTACTTC. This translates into CASSFRRLSSYEQYF.

CDR3 loop: CASSWGNGGELFF. CDR3 DNA sequence: TGTGCCAGCAGTTGGGGGAATGGCGGGGAGCTGTTTTTT. The V and J genes are TRBV6-5 and TRBJ2-2; D may be TRBD1 or TRBD2 (5 bases each). Germline-derived CDR1 and CDR2 are MNHEY and SVGAGI. Trimming removed 4 bases at V and 7 bases at J, with 10 bases between. The CDR3 has 13 amino acids.

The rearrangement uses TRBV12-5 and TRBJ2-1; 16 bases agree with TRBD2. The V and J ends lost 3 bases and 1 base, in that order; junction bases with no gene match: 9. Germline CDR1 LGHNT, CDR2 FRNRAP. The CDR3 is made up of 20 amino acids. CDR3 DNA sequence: TGTGCTAGTGGTTTCACCCTAGGGACTAGCGGGGGGGCATCCTACAATGAGCAGTTCTTC. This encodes CASGFTLGTSGGASYNEQFF. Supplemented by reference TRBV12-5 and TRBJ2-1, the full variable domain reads DARVTQTPRHKVTEMGQEVTMRCQPILGHNTVFWYRQTMMQGLELLAYFRNRAPLDDSGMPKDRFSAEMPDATLATLKIQPSEPRDSAVYFCASGFTLGTSGGASYNEQFFGPGTRLTVL.

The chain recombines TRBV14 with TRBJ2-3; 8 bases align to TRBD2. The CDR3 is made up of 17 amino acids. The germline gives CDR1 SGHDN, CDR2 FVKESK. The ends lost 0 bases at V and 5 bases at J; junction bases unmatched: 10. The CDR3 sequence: CASSQDRGSGKRDTQYF. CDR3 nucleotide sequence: TGTGCCAGCAGCCAAGATCGAGGTAGCGGGAAAAGAGATACGCAGTATTTT.

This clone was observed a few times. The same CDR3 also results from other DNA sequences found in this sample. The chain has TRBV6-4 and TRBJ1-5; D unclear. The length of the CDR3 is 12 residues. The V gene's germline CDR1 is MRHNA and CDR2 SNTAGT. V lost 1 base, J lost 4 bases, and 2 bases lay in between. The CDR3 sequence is CASSDLNQPQHF. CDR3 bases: TGTGCCAGCAGTGACTTAAATCAGCCCCAGCATTTT.

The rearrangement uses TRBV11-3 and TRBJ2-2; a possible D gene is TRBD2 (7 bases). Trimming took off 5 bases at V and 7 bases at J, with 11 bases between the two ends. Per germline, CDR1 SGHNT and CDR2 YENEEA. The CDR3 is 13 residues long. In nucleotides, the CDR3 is TGTGCCAGCAGCCCGGGGGGCCGCGGGGAGCTGTTTTTT. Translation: CASSPGGRGELFF.

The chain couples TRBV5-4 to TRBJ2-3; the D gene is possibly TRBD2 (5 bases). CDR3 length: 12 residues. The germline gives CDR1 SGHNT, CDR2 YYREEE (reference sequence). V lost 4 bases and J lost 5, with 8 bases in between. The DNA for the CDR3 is TGTGCCAGCAGCGCCCGGGGAGATACGCAGTATTTT. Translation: CASSARGDTQYF.

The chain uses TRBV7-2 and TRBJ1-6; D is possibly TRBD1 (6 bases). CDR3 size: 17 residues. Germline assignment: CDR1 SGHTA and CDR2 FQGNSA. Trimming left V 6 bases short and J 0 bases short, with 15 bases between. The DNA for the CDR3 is TGTGCCAGCAGTGATTGGGACACCCGCTCCTATAATTCACCCCTCCACTTT. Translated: CASSDWDTRSYNSPLHF.

CDR3 residues: CASSLSQGWSSYNEQFF. CDR3 bases: TGTGCCAGCAGTTTATCTCAAGGTTGGAGCTCCTACAATGAGCAGTTCTTC. This chain uses TRBV27 with TRBJ2-1; D remains unclear. V lost 0 bases and J 0 bases, leaving 12 bases between the germline ends. This CDR3 spans 17 amino acids. Looked up from germline, CDR1 is MNHEY and CDR2 is SMNVEV (reference sequence).

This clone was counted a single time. The CDR3 spells CASSPRTGAETQYF. CDR3 nucleotides: TGTGCCAGCAGCCCCAGGACAGGGGCCGAGACCCAGTACTTC. The rearrangement links TRBV3-1 (or the pseudogene TRBV3-2) to TRBJ2-5; 9 bases match TRBD1. Per the germline V gene, CDR1 is LGHDT and CDR2 is YNNKEL (reference sequence). The CDR3 loop spans 14 amino acids. Unmatched junction bases numbered 5, after V lost 4 bases and J lost 5 bases.